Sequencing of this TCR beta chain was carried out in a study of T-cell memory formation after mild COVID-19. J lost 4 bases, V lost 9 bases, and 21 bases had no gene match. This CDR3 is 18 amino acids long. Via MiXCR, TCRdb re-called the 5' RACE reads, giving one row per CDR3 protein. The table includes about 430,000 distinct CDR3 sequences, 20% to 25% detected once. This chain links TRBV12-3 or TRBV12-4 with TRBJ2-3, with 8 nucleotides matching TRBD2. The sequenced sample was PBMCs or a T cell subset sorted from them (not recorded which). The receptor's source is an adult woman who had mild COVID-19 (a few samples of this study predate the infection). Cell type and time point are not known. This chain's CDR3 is CARGGSGSDLFWADTQYF. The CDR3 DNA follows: TGTGCCAGAGGGGGAAGCGGGAGCGACCTTTTTTGGGCAGATACGCAGTATTTT.